This T cell receptor (beta chain) was sequenced during a study of T-cell reconstitution after alpha-beta-depleted transplantation in children (dated by TCRdb to the mid-2010s). Background for the entire study: T-cell immune reconstitution after TCRalphabeta/CD19-depleted allogeneic hematopoietic cell transplantation in children was quantitatively tracked in the study by means of TCR repertoire profiling.

Library preparation was by PCR. Sequencing relied on an Illumina HiSeq 2500. To normalize quantification of the TCRbeta repertoire, the TCR libraries were built with molecular barcoding that relied on unique molecular identifiers. TCRdb took the public reads, trimmed them with fastp at Q25, ran MiXCR for clone calling and kept in-frame beta chains. Merged by CDR3 protein, the rows form single entries marked with the most common genes and DNA. Counted in this sample were about 640,000 distinct CDR3 sequences; approximately 16% of them appeared once. The leading ten clones occupy approximately 1.1% of the sample. CDR1 LGHNA and CDR2 YSLEER are derived from the germline V gene. The CDR3 goes from the cysteine to the phenylalanine over 15 residues. Only the CDR3 DNA stays, 45 bases, in frame from base 1. The junction shows trimming of 4 bases on V and 7 bases on J, and the gene matches do not reach 9 bases of it.

This clonotype was counted between two and nine times. Its binding antigen is unknown. No base qualities exist here, and no much larger clone lies one base off it. This sample comprised PBMCs from the stem cell graft donor, obtained from the stem cell graft. The sequence came from a human donor who donated a stem cell graft to a child with acute myeloid leukemia. The rearranged chain carries TRBV4-3 and TRBJ1-4; the central 7 bases match TRBD1. At the DNA level, the sequence is TGCGCCAGCAGCCGCGTTACTGGGACAGCTGAAAAACTGTTTTTT. Its amino acids are CASSRVTGTAEKLFF.